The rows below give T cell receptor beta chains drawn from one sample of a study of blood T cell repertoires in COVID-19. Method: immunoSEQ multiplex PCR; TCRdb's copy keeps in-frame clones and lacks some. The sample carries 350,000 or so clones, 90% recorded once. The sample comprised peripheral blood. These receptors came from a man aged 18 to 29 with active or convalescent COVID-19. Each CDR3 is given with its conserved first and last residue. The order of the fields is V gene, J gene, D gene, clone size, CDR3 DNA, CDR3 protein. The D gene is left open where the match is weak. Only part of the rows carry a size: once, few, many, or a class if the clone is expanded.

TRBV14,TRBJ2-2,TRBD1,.,TGTGCCAGCAGCTCTCGGGACAGGGTCCCCGGGGAGCTGTTTTTT,CASSSRDRVPGELFF
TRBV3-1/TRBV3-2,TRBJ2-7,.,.,TGTGCCAGCAGCCCAGACCCTGAGGGCTACGAGCAGTACTTC,CASSPDPEGYEQYF
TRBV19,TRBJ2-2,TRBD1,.,TGTGCCATTGGACAGGGAAGCGGGGAGCTGTTTTTT,CAIGQGSGELFF
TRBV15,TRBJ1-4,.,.,TGTGCCACCAGCACCATTCCGGGACTCCCTCTGTTTTTT,CATSTIPGLPLFF
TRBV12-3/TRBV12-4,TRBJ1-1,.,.,TGTGCCAGCAGCCGACAGGTTAACACTGAAGCTTTCTTT,CASSRQVNTEAFF
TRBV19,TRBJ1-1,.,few,TGTGCCAGTAGTGTGAGTGGGGGCCGGGAAGCTTTCTTT,CASSVSGGREAFF
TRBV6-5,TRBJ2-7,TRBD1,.,TGTGCCAGCAGGGATACAGGGGGCCACGAGCAGTACTTC,CASRDTGGHEQYF
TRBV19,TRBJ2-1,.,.,TGTGCCAGTAATAGCTACAATGAGCAGTTCTTC,CASNSYNEQFF
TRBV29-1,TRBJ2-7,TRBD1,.,TGCAGCGTGCTAGAACGGGACAGTAGGAACGAGCAGTACTTC,CSVLERDSRNEQYF
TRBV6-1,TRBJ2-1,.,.,TGTGCCAGCAGTGGTACGGGGTACTACTCCTACAATGAGCAGTTCTTC,CASSGTGYYSYNEQFF
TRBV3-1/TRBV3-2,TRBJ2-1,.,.,TGTGCCAGCAGCCACAGGACAAGCTCCTACAATGAGCAGTTCTTC,CASSHRTSSYNEQFF
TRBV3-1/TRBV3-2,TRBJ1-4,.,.,TGTGCCAGCAGCCCGACACGAGCTAATGAAAAACTGTTTTTT,CASSPTRANEKLFF
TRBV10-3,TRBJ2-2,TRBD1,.,TGTGCCATCAAAGGGACAGGGGACACCGGGGAGCTGTTTTTT,CAIKGTGDTGELFF
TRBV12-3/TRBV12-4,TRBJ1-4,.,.,TGTGCCAGCAGTTCGAACTTGAATGAAAAACTGTTTTTT,CASSSNLNEKLFF
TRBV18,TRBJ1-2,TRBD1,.,TGTGCCAGCTCACCAACCGCGACAGGGGGCAAGGAATATGGCTACACCTTC,CASSPTATGGKEYGYTF
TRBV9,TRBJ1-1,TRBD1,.,TGTGCCAGCAGCACCGGGACAGGGGGGTGGACTGAAGCTTTCTTT,CASSTGTGGWTEAFF
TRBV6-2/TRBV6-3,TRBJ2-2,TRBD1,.,TGTGCCAGCAGTCGCCCTGGGAACAGGGGAAACACCGGGGAGCTGTTTTTT,CASSRPGNRGNTGELFF
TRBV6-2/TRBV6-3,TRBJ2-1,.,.,TGTGCCAGCAGTTACTCGAGCCAGGCCCCTTTCTACAATGAGCAGTTCTTC,CASSYSSQAPFYNEQFF
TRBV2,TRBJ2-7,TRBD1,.,TGTGCCAGCAGGACAACAGGGGGCCACGAGCAGTACTTC,CASRTTGGHEQYF
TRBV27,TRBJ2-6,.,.,TGTGCCAGCAGGGGTTCTGGGGCCAACGTGCTGACTTTC,CASRGSGANVLTF
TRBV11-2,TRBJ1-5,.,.,TGTGCCAGCAGCCTCGACAGAGATTATAGCAATCAGCCCCAGCATTTT,CASSLDRDYSNQPQHF
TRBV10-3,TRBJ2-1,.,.,TGTGCCATATCAGACTACAATGAGCAGTTCTTC,CAISDYNEQFF
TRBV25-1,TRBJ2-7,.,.,TGTGCCAGCAGTGGATACAGACACCACGAGCAGTACTTC,CASSGYRHHEQYF
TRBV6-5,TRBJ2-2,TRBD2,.,TGTGCCAGCAGCCCCACAGCGGGGGGGAGGAGGGAGCTGTTTTTT,CASSPTAGGRRELFF
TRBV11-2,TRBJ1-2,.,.,TGTGCCAGCAGCTTGGAGATGCGATCTAACTATGGCTACACCTTC,CASSLEMRSNYGYTF
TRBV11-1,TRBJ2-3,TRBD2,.,TGTGCCAGCAGCTTAGCTTCACTAGCGGGGTATTCAGATACGCAGTATTTT,CASSLASLAGYSDTQYF
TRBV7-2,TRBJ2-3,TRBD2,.,TGTGCCAGCAGCTTGGGGGGGATTCCTAGCACAGATACGCAGTATTTT,CASSLGGIPSTDTQYF
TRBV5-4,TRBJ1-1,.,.,TGTGCCAGCAGCACCGGACAGAACACTGAAGCTTTCTTT,CASSTGQNTEAFF
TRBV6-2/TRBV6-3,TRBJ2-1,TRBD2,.,TGTGCCAGCAGTTCCCGAAAAGGACTAGCGGGAGGGAGGCCCTACAATGAGCAGTTCTTC,CASSSRKGLAGGRPYNEQFF
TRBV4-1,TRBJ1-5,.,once,TGCGCCAGCAGCACAATAAACGATCAGCCCCAGCATTTT,CASSTINDQPQHF
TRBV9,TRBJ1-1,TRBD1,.,TGTGCCAGCAGCCTTCACCGGGACAGGGGAGGGATGAACACTGAAGCTTTCTTT,CASSLHRDRGGMNTEAFF
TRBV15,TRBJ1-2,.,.,TGTGCCACCAGCAGAGGCCAGACAGTTTATGGCTACACCTTC,CATSRGQTVYGYTF
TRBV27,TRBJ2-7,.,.,TGTGCCAGCAGTTTCGGTTACGAGCAGTACTTC,CASSFGYEQYF
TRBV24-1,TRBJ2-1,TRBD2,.,TGTGCCACCAGTGACGACCGCGGGAGGTCGATTTTGGATGAGCAGTTCTTC,CATSDDRGRSILDEQFF
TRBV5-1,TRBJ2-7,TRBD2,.,TGCGCCAGCAGCTTGTCCCCAGCGGGAGGTTTCTCCTACGAGCAGTACTTC,CASSLSPAGGFSYEQYF
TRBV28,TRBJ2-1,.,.,TGTGCCAGCAGTTTACCCCTGGAGGGAGTCCATGAGCAGTTCTTC,CASSLPLEGVHEQFF
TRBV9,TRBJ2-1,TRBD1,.,TGTGCCAGCAGCGGGACAGGGGGCTCCTACAATGAGCAGTTCTTC,CASSGTGGSYNEQFF
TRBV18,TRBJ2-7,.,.,TGTGCCAGCTCACCGAGTAGATACGAGCAGTACTTC,CASSPSRYEQYF
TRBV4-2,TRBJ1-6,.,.,TGTGCCAGCAGCCAAGAGCGGGCAAATTCACCCCTCCACTTT,CASSQERANSPLHF
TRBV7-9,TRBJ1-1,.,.,TGTGCCAGCAGCCGCGACCACGGGGGAACTGAAGCTTTCTTT,CASSRDHGGTEAFF
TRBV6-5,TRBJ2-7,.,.,TGTGCCAGCAGTTCCCACAGTGGGGTTCGGGAGGAGCAGTACTTC,CASSSHSGVREEQYF
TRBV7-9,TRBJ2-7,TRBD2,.,TGTGCCAGCAGCCTAGGGTGGGAGGGCGAGCAGTACTTC,CASSLGWEGEQYF
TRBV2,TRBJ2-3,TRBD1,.,TGTGCCAGCAGGGGACAGGGGGTAGGGACAGATACGCAGTATTTT,CASRGQGVGTDTQYF
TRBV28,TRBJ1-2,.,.,TGTGCCAGCAGTTCAGGGTGGGATGGCTACACCTTC,CASSSGWDGYTF
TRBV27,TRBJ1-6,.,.,TGTGCCAGCAGTTTAATGTCTTTGAGCTCCTATAATTCACCCCTCCACTTT,CASSLMSLSSYNSPLHF
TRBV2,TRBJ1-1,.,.,TGTGCCAGCAATGACCCAAGGGGGAACACTGAAGCTTTCTTT,CASNDPRGNTEAFF
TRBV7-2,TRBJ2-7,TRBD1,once,TGTGCCAGCAGCCCAGGGGGCGTAACCACCTACGAGCAGTACTTC,CASSPGGVTTYEQYF
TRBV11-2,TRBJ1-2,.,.,TGTGCCAGCAGCGCCGACAGCGCTAACTATGGCTACACCTTC,CASSADSANYGYTF
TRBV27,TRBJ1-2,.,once,TGTGCCAGCAGTCCAATTTGGGGGGACTATGGCTACACCTTC,CASSPIWGDYGYTF
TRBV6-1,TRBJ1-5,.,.,TGTGCCAGCAGCAAACAGCCCCAGCATTTT,CASSKQPQHF
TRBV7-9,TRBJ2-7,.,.,TGTGCCAGCAGCAAACAAGGTCAAGTCAGGCGGGCCTTC,CASSKQGQVRRAF
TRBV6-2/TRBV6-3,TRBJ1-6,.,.,TGTGCCAGCAGTGTGACAGGACTCCTTTCACCCCTCCACTTT,CASSVTGLLSPLHF
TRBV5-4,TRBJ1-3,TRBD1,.,TGTGCCAGCTCCTCGGACAGGGACTACACCATATATTTT,CASSSDRDYTIYF
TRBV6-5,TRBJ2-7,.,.,TGTGCCAGCAGTTACACAGACGGGGGGCCCTACGAGCAGTACTTC,CASSYTDGGPYEQYF
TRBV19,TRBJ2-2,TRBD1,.,TGTGCCAGCCAGACAGGGTTGAACACCGGGGAGCTGTTTTTT,CASQTGLNTGELFF
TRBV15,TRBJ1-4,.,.,TGTGCCACCAGCAGAGATACGTCATACAGTGAAAAACTGTTTTTT,CATSRDTSYSEKLFF